A selection of T cell receptor beta chains follows, all from one sample in a study of CD8 T cells in ankylosing spondylitis. MiXCR, run by TCRdb on the 5' RACE reads, gives a single entry per CDR3 protein. The repertoire holds about 250,000 distinct CDR3 sequences, with 30% to 35% as singletons. Source material: blood, either unsorted or a sorted T cell fraction (not recorded which). These receptors all stem from a male donor with ankylosing spondylitis or in good health (not recorded which). CDR3s include the opening cysteine and the closing phenylalanine or tryptophan. The D gene is left open where the match is weak. Clone size is shown for a subset of rows, as once, few, many or a class of expanded clone.

few,TRBD1,TRBV6-1,TRBJ1-6,CASRVGQASPLHF,TGTGCCTCCCGGGTCGGACAGGCTTCACCCCTCCACTTT
few,TRBD2,TRBV20-1,TRBJ2-7,CSARDLASGSYEQYF,TGCAGTGCTAGAGATTTGGCTAGCGGATCCTACGAGCAGTACTTC
.,TRBD1,TRBV4-1,TRBJ2-2,CASSPDPGTANTGELFF,TGCGCCAGCAGCCCGGATCCCGGGACAGCGAACACCGGGGAGCTGTTTTTT
.,TRBD1,TRBV10-3,TRBJ2-7,CAIRPGQASYEQYF,TGTGCCATCAGGCCGGGACAGGCCTCCTACGAGCAGTACTTC
.,TRBD1,TRBV20-1,TRBJ1-4,CSARGQGGEKLFF,TGCAGTGCTAGAGGGCAGGGGGGTGAAAAACTGTTTTTT
.,.,TRBV28,TRBJ1-1,CASSLQGLMNTEAFF,TGTGCCAGCAGTCTACAGGGTCTGATGAACACTGAAGCTTTCTTT
.,.,TRBV20-1,TRBJ2-3,CSASKWGSTDTQYF,TGCAGTGCTAGTAAATGGGGGAGCACAGATACGCAGTATTTT
.,.,TRBV20-1,TRBJ2-3,CSAKRQRADTQYF,TGCAGTGCTAAAAGGCAGAGAGCAGATACGCAGTATTTT
few,.,TRBV6-5,TRBJ2-1,CASSSPSGGRNEQFF,TGTGCCAGCAGTTCCCCTAGTGGGGGGCGCAATGAGCAGTTCTTC
.,TRBD2,TRBV29-1,TRBJ2-1,CSVEFGLAGAEQFF,TGCAGCGTTGAATTTGGGCTAGCGGGGGCTGAGCAGTTCTTC
.,.,TRBV5-6,TRBJ2-1,CASSFFQGLGYNEQFF,TGTGCCAGCAGCTTTTTTCAGGGGCTTGGTTACAATGAGCAGTTCTTC
.,.,TRBV7-9,TRBJ1-1,CASNLNTEAFF,TGTGCCAGCAACCTGAACACTGAAGCTTTCTTT
.,TRBD1,TRBV5-1,TRBJ2-3,CASIPGQGGVRDTQYF,TGCGCCAGCATCCCCGGACAGGGTGGGGTAAGGGATACGCAGTATTTT
few,TRBD1,TRBV29-1,TRBJ1-4,CSPEPGQGYEKLFF,TGCAGCCCGGAACCGGGACAGGGGTATGAAAAACTGTTTTTT
few,TRBD2,TRBV20-1,TRBJ2-5,CSARGTASGGVETQYF,TGCAGTGCTAGAGGGACTGCTAGCGGGGGGGTAGAGACCCAGTACTTC
.,.,TRBV5-5,TRBJ2-4,CASSAGWAVAKNIQYF,TGTGCCAGCAGCGCCGGGTGGGCTGTAGCCAAAAACATTCAGTACTTC
.,TRBD2,TRBV10-3,TRBJ2-7,CAIQDGRGVDEQYF,TGTGCCATCCAAGACGGGCGGGGGGTGGACGAGCAGTACTTC
.,.,TRBV28,TRBJ2-5,CASSWTSSNGETQYF,TGTGCCAGCAGTTGGACCTCCTCCAATGGGGAGACCCAGTACTTC
.,.,TRBV7-9,TRBJ1-6,CASSLGKGSPLHF,TGTGCCAGCAGCTTAGGAAAGGGATCACCCCTCCACTTT
few,TRBD2,TRBV10-3,TRBJ2-1,CATSGGWEQFF,TGTGCCACGAGCGGGGGGTGGGAGCAGTTCTTC
.,TRBD2,TRBV20-1,TRBJ2-1,CSASGLAGTYNEQFF,TGCAGTGCTAGTGGACTAGCGGGGACTTACAATGAGCAGTTCTTC
.,.,TRBV6-1,TRBJ2-3,CASNHMSGADTQYF,TGTGCCAGCAATCACATGTCGGGTGCGGATACGCAGTATTTT
few,TRBD2,TRBV29-1,TRBJ2-3,CSVEGGGATDTQYF,TGCAGCGTTGAAGGCGGGGGGGCCACAGATACGCAGTATTTT
.,.,TRBV9,TRBJ2-3,CASSVGRMGGTDTQYF,TGTGCCAGCAGCGTAGGCAGAATGGGGGGCACAGATACGCAGTATTTT
.,.,TRBV20-1,TRBJ1-1,CSARGPQAMNTEAFF,TGCAGTGCTAGAGGACCGCAGGCCATGAACACTGAAGCTTTCTTT
few,.,TRBV10-3,TRBJ1-2,CAISEAGKEANGYTF,TGTGCCATCAGTGAGGCAGGGAAGGAGGCGAATGGCTACACCTTC
.,.,TRBV18,TRBJ2-1,CASSPNQENEQFF,TGTGCCAGCTCACCAAACCAGGAGAACGAGCAGTTCTTC